The present TCR beta chain was sequenced within a study of blood T cell repertoires in COVID-19. Turning to the study itself: Sites in the United States, Italy and Spain provided acute and convalescent COVID-19 samples.

V lost 6 bases, J lost 4 bases, and 1 base stayed unmatched. Per the germline V gene, CDR1 is SGHDN and CDR2 is FVKESK. The CDR3 is 12 amino acids. In this sample, this clone turned up many times. TCRdb's copy holds only in-frame clones and misses some; the assay was immunoSEQ multiplex PCR. The table shows approximately 260,000 clones, with more than 75% occurring only once. The receptor's source is an older woman with active or convalescent COVID-19. The sample was peripheral blood. This rearrangement joins TRBV14 to TRBJ1-2; 8 nucleotides match TRBD1. The CDR3 loop is CASSTGGYGYTF. The CDR3 nucleotides are TGTGCCAGCAGTACAGGGGGCTATGGCTACACCTTC.